This TCR beta chain came from a study of cytomegalovirus exposure and HLA in healthy donors. This clone was detected a few times. CDR3 length equals 12 residues. The trim removed 11 bases at V and 4 bases at J, leaving 5 bases unmatched. In germline, CDR1 is LNHDA, CDR2 SQIVND (reference sequence). 60 Vbeta and 13 Jbeta primers were used in PCR. The data were produced by immunoSEQ multiplex PCR, yet TCRdb's version contains in-frame clones alone and is incomplete. The sample yields about 160,000 clones, just over 70% seen once. This receptor was taken from a man younger than 35 in good health and CMV-seropositive. V gene TRBV19 combines with J gene TRBJ1-5, with 7 bases aligning to TRBD1. The sequenced sample was PBMCs. The CDR3 DNA is TGTGCCGCGGGGACAGTGAATCAGCCCCAGCATTTT. Translated, it gives CAAGTVNQPQHF.